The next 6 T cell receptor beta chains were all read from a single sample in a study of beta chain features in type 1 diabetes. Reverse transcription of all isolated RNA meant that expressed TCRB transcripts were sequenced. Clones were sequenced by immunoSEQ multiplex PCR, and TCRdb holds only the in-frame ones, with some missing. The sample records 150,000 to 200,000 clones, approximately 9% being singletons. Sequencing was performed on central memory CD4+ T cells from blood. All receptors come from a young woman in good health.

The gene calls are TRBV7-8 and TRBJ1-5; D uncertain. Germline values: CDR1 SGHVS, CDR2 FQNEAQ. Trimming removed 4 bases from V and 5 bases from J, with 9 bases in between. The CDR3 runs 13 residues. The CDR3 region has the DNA TGTGCCAGCAGCTATTACTTCGATCAGCCCCAGCATTTT. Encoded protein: CASSYYFDQPQHF.

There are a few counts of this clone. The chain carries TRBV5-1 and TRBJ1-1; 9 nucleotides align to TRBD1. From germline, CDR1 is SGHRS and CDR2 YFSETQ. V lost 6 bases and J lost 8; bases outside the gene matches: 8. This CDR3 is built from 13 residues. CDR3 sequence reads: CASKRGDREEAFF. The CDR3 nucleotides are TGCGCCAGCAAACGAGGGGACAGGGAAGAAGCTTTCTTT.

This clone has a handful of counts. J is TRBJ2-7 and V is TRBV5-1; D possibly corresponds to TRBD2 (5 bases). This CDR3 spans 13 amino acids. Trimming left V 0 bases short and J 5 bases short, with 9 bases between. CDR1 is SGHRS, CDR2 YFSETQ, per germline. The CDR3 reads CASSLGGSDEQYF. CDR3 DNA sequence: TGCGCCAGCAGCTTGGGGGGTAGCGACGAGCAGTACTTC. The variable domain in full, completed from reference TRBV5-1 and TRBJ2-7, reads KAGVTQTPRYLIKTRGQQVTLSCSPISGHRSVSWYQQTPGQGLQFLFEYFSETQRNKGNFPGRFSGRQFSNSRSEMNVSTLELGDSALYLCASSLGGSDEQYFGPGTRLTVT.

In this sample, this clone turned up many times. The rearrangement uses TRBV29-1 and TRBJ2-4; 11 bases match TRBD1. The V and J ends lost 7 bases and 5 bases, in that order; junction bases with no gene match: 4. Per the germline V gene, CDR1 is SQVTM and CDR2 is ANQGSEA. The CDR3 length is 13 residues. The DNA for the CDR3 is TGCAGCGGTGGACAGGGGGCTCAAAACATTCAGTACTTC. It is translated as CSGGQGAQNIQYF.

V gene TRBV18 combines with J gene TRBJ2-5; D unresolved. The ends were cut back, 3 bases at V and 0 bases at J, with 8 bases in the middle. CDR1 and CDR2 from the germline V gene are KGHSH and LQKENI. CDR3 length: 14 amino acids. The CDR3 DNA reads TGTGCCAGCTCACCTGGCTCTTACCAAGAGACCCAGTACTTC. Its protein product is CASSPGSYQETQYF.

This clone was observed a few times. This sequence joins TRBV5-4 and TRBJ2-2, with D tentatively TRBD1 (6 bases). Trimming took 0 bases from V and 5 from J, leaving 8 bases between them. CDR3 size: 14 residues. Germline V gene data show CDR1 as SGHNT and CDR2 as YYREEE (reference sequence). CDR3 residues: CASSLGQETGELFF. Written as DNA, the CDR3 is TGTGCCAGCAGCTTGGGACAGGAGACCGGGGAGCTGTTTTTT.